The rows below give T cell receptor beta chains drawn from one sample of a study of blood T cell repertoires in COVID-19. Only in-frame clones appear in the TCRdb table, and some are missing; sequencing was by immunoSEQ multiplex PCR. The sample holds more than 85,000 clones, 70% to 80% seen once. Specimen: peripheral blood. Receptors were obtained from a woman aged 55 to 70 with acute or convalescent COVID-19. Both conserved end residues are part of each CDR3. The D gene is left open where the match is weak. Clone size is not always given. Where it is, it says once, few, many or a class for expanded clones.

clone_size: -; d_call: -; j_call: TRBJ2-7; v_call: TRBV12-3/TRBV12-4; cdr3_aa: CASSLKQELGQYF; cdr3_nt: TGTGCCAGCAGTTTAAAACAGGAGCTCGGGCAGTACTTC
clone_size: -; d_call: -; j_call: TRBJ1-2; v_call: TRBV5-1; cdr3_aa: CASSLDGGGKGYTF; cdr3_nt: TGCGCCAGCAGCTTGGATGGGGGCGGTAAGGGCTACACCTTC
clone_size: many; d_call: -; j_call: TRBJ2-7; v_call: TRBV6-5; cdr3_aa: CASRQWDKFYEQYF; cdr3_nt: TGTGCCAGCAGGCAATGGGACAAGTTCTACGAGCAGTACTTC
clone_size: -; d_call: -; j_call: TRBJ2-7; v_call: TRBV6-5; cdr3_aa: CASIRGSHEQYF; cdr3_nt: TGTGCCAGCATCCGAGGGAGCCACGAGCAGTACTTC
clone_size: -; d_call: -; j_call: TRBJ1-2; v_call: TRBV2; cdr3_aa: CASRAFITGSWGYTF; cdr3_nt: TGTGCCAGCAGAGCCTTCATTACAGGTTCCTGGGGCTACACCTTC
clone_size: -; d_call: TRBD1; j_call: TRBJ1-6; v_call: TRBV18; cdr3_aa: CASSTDRGSRSPLHF; cdr3_nt: TGTGCCAGCTCAACGGACAGGGGATCGCGTTCACCCCTCCACTTT
clone_size: -; d_call: -; j_call: TRBJ1-2; v_call: TRBV28; cdr3_aa: CASHSGPGDGYTF; cdr3_nt: TGTGCCAGCCACTCAGGCCCAGGGGATGGCTACACCTTC
clone_size: -; d_call: TRBD1; j_call: TRBJ2-3; v_call: TRBV7-2; cdr3_aa: CASSPGGRVTDTQYF; cdr3_nt: TGTGCCAGCAGCCCAGGGGGCCGGGTCACAGATACGCAGTATTTT
clone_size: once; d_call: -; j_call: TRBJ2-7; v_call: TRBV5-1; cdr3_aa: CASSLDYSTEQYF; cdr3_nt: TGCGCCAGCAGCTTGGATTACAGTACAGAGCAGTACTTC
clone_size: -; d_call: TRBD2; j_call: TRBJ2-4; v_call: TRBV2; cdr3_aa: CASSVTSGGLKNIQYF; cdr3_nt: TGTGCCAGCAGCGTTACTAGCGGGGGTCTGAAAAACATTCAGTACTTC
clone_size: -; d_call: -; j_call: TRBJ1-2; v_call: TRBV19; cdr3_aa: CASSIDGRPNYGYTF; cdr3_nt: TGTGCCAGTAGTATAGATGGCAGGCCGAACTATGGCTACACCTTC
clone_size: -; d_call: -; j_call: TRBJ2-7; v_call: TRBV7-9; cdr3_aa: CASSFRGSRSYEQYF; cdr3_nt: TGTGCCAGCAGCTTTAGAGGCTCGCGCTCCTACGAGCAGTACTTC
clone_size: -; d_call: TRBD1; j_call: TRBJ1-2; v_call: TRBV6-5; cdr3_aa: CASSFSGTDYGYTF; cdr3_nt: TGTGCCAGCAGTTTCTCCGGGACAGACTATGGCTACACCTTC
clone_size: -; d_call: -; j_call: TRBJ2-3; v_call: TRBV6-5; cdr3_aa: CASSYRNTEDTQYF; cdr3_nt: TGTGCCAGCAGTTACCGGAACACGGAGGATACGCAGTATTTT
clone_size: -; d_call: -; j_call: TRBJ1-6; v_call: TRBV7-2; cdr3_aa: CASSLDYSPLHF; cdr3_nt: TGTGCCAGCAGCTTAGACTATTCACCCCTCCACTTT
clone_size: -; d_call: -; j_call: TRBJ2-2; v_call: TRBV7-3; cdr3_aa: CASSVTKPGELFF; cdr3_nt: TGTGCCAGCAGCGTAACTAAGCCCGGGGAGCTGTTTTTT
clone_size: -; d_call: -; j_call: TRBJ1-1; v_call: TRBV5-6; cdr3_aa: CASSLWGRTTEAFF; cdr3_nt: TGTGCCAGCAGCTTGTGGGGGCGGACCACTGAAGCTTTCTTT
clone_size: -; d_call: TRBD2; j_call: TRBJ2-2; v_call: TRBV2; cdr3_aa: CASSMGLALGGELFF; cdr3_nt: TGTGCCAGCAGTATGGGACTAGCGTTAGGCGGGGAGCTGTTTTTT
clone_size: -; d_call: TRBD2; j_call: TRBJ2-7; v_call: TRBV29-1; cdr3_aa: CSVSQIRGGRGYEQYF; cdr3_nt: TGCAGCGTTTCTCAGATTCGGGGGGGGCGAGGATACGAGCAGTACTTC
clone_size: -; d_call: TRBD1; j_call: TRBJ1-4; v_call: TRBV18; cdr3_aa: CASSPLGQGMDEKLFF; cdr3_nt: TGTGCCAGCTCACCACTGGGACAGGGGATGGATGAAAAACTGTTTTTT
clone_size: -; d_call: TRBD1; j_call: TRBJ2-2; v_call: TRBV10-3; cdr3_aa: CAIKDRVTGELFF; cdr3_nt: TGTGCCATCAAGGACAGGGTAACCGGGGAGCTGTTTTTT
clone_size: -; d_call: -; j_call: TRBJ2-3; v_call: TRBV6-5; cdr3_aa: CASSRDFETDTQYF; cdr3_nt: TGTGCCAGCAGTCGGGACTTCGAAACAGATACGCAGTATTTT